This T cell receptor beta chain was identified during a study of CD8+ T cells in alopecia areata. Study as a whole: A regimen of oral tofacitinib, 5 to 10 mg twice daily, was given to treated patients. General study points: Affected lesional scalp, above all in alopecia totalis/universalis, was more clonal than normal scalp.

The CDR3 length is 15 residues. The germline gives CDR1 MNHEY, CDR2 SMNVEV (reference sequence). Unmatched junction bases numbered 8, after V lost 6 bases and J lost 8 bases. Sequencing used cDNA as its template, made by extracting RNA and reverse transcribing it. Sequencing used immunoSEQ multiplex PCR; TCRdb keeps in-frame clones, though not all of them. The sample contains around 120,000 clones, about two fifths of which appear only once. As to this clone: Its matching antigen is unknown.

Researchers gathered lesional scalp punch biopsies and peripheral blood from patients with alopecia areata. The genes are TRBV27 and TRBJ2-4; TRBD1 agrees at 12 bases. This TCR came from a human donor with alopecia areata. Sequenced input: CD4+ T cells sorted from blood. Here the CDR3 DNA reads TGTGCCAGCAGGTCTCCGGGACAGGGGGCTTACATTCAGTACTTC. Its protein is CASRSPGQGAYIQYF.